This T cell receptor (beta chain) emerged from a study of shared clonotypes between healthy human individuals (dated by TCRdb to 2020 to 2022). Study-level background: A couple of women and a few men aged 18 to 49 years were included in the cohort. Per donor, three plates each were used for CD4 naive and CD4 memory, two for CD8 naive, and one for CD8 memory. To estimate repertoire size and how much clonotypes are shared between individuals, the study performed deep sequencing of blood TCR repertoires from 4 to 6 healthy adults. Different laboratories and diverse techniques were used to prepare libraries and sequence TCR repertoires, to increase sequencing depth and limit assay-specific biases. Leukapheresis yielded between about 0.94 and 9 billion PBMCs per donor.

General conclusions and limits of the study: Based on pairwise subsampling, the degree of clonotype sharing among donors was expected to be affected by sequencing depth. Clonotypes shared by all four sorted-subset donors showed higher generation probabilities than non-shared clonotypes. Sampling was limited to blood, and TCR repertoires in tissue likely differ from TCR repertoires in blood. When a handful of donors were compared, the shared fraction of clonotypes was about 5.4% for naive CD4, roughly 3.4% for naive CD8, 2.3% for memory CD4, and roughly 0.4% for memory CD8. Incomplete sequencing was indicated by rarefaction of sorted-subset datasets, despite the large sequencing depth. Larger estimated clonotype richness was generally found for naive subsets than for memory subsets. Because the study included only a small number of donors, the genetic and exposure-history diversity represented was limited.

In the case of this clone: The antigen it binds to is not known. The record has no base qualities; no much larger clone is one base away.

CD8 naive samples were obtained by positive selection for CCR7 among CD45RO-negative cells, yielding a CD45RA+CCR7+ population from which TemRA cells were excluded. Donors were healthy HIV-negative adults with no recently reported acute infections or vaccinations. Every donor was a Caucasian adult living in Nashville, Tennessee, USA. After blood collection by leukapheresis, PBMCs were isolated using Ficoll-Histopaque density gradient centrifugation and then cryopreserved in the vapor phase of liquid nitrogen. Analytical flow cytometry was used to check the purity and quantity of each magnetically sorted T cell population. Genomic DNA was isolated from every sorted fraction and measured by UV absorbance on a Nanodrop 2000c. Using the deep immunoSEQ assay, TCR CDR3 regions were amplified from genomic DNA by multiplex PCR. Genomic DNA extracted from each cell subset was distributed evenly over all wells of several immunoSEQ 96-well plates, and each plate served as one replicate. For sorted subsets, around 0.2 ug of genomic DNA, equivalent to roughly 30,000 T cell genomes, went into each replicate PCR. Purified libraries were quantified with a Qubit 3.0 fluorometer, sized on a Bioanalyzer 2100, and re-quantified with the KAPA Library Quantification kit. Every immunoSEQ 96-well plate was sequenced on a dedicated single-read 150-cycle Illumina NextSeq 550 flow cell. The authors processed their data as follows. Because only junctional sequences without quality scores were contained in the immunoSEQ output, filtering matching that applied to full-length reads could not be performed. To assign V/J genes and CDR3, sequences were annotated against IMGT germline references using PyIR, a Python wrapper for IgBLAST v1.9. Any read was removed if the V/J assignment was weak (E-value above 1e-6), the CDR3 was missing, or the read contained stop codons, out-of-frame junctions, or ambiguous translated residues. V3J clonotypes were defined as sequences sharing an identical inferred V gene, J gene, and CDR3 amino acid sequence. Percentage overlap between repertoires was calculated by dividing the number of shared unique clonotypes by the size of the smaller repertoire. Richness of each repertoire was evaluated using RTK rarefaction, the Chao1 estimator, and Recon v2.1 estimates of unobserved clonotypes. OLGA was used to compute generation probabilities for all TCRbeta clonotypes that the gDNA method yielded from a few donors. This is the immuneACCESS table as TCRdb keeps it, with only in-frame sequences that have V and J called. A part of the clones is gone; compared with another copy, unresolved V genes explain less than half, and the rest is unexplained. That table supplies the V and J calls and clone size; D and trimming were determined from the DNA. Present in this sample are millions of clones, about 94% of which were seen just once. The ten largest clonotypes hold 1.1% of the sample.

Sequenced material: naive CD8+ T cells sorted from blood. The cell subset or site label for this specimen denotes: CD45RA+CCR7+. The TCR sequence derives from a man aged 18 to 30 in good health.

The encoded CDR3 is CASSSVWPPWGNEQFF. The bases are TGTGCCAGCAGTTCCGTGTGGCCCCCCTGGGGGAATGAGCAGTTCTTC. The V gene is TRBV27 and the J gene is TRBJ2-1; the D match is possibly TRBD1 or TRBD2, with 5 bases aligned in each. V loses 4 bases, J loses 7 bases, and the germline ends lie 20 bases apart. The germline V gene encodes CDR1 MNHEY and CDR2 SMNVEV (reference sequence). The CDR3 spans 16 residues, from the cysteine through the phenylalanine. Only CDR3 DNA is held: 48 bases, read in frame from base 1.